This T cell receptor (beta chain) is from a study of blood T cells in healthy people across ages. The donors, aged roughly 6 to 95, were healthy Caucasians from Russia. They isolated at least 6 million PBMCs from each sample. Then a second PCR, running roughly 7 to 11 cycles, was carried out with a sample-barcoded 5' primer and a J-beta primer mix. One entry per CDR3 protein results from TCRdb running MiXCR on the 5' RACE reads. The table shows 800,000 or so distinct CDR3 sequences, with about 46% occurring only once. Per germline, CDR1 SEHNR and CDR2 FQNEAQ (reference sequence). The CDR3 sequence is 15 residues long. Trimming left V 4 bases short and J 0 bases short, with 12 bases between.

The chain recombines TRBV7-9 with TRBJ1-1, with D perhaps matching TRBD1 (6 bases). This TCR derives from a man at least 80 years old in good health. The source material was blood. This CDR3 reads CASSSRRGLNTEAFF. The CDR3 DNA sequence: TGTGCCAGCAGCTCACGGAGGGGGTTGAACACTGAAGCTTTCTTT. The complete variable domain, with remaining parts taken from reference TRBV7-9 and TRBJ1-1, reads DTGVSQNPRHKITKRGQNVTFRCDPISEHNRLYWYRQTLGQGPEFLTYFQNEAQLEKSRLLSDRFSAERPKGSFSTLEIQRTEQGDSAMYLCASSSRRGLNTEAFFGQGTRLTVV.